The sample holds a few counts of the clone carrying this T cell receptor (beta chain). The antigen remains unidentified. The PCR employed 60 Vbeta primers together with 13 Jbeta primers. The assay was immunoSEQ multiplex PCR, and TCRdb's table has in-frame clones only and misses some. The profile shows approximately 170,000 clones, roughly 60% of them singletons. The J segment lost 5 bases and the V segment lost 2 bases, leaving 2 bases of the junction unmatched. Germline-derived CDR1 and CDR2 are SGHTA and FQGNSA. The length of the CDR3 is 13 residues. These data are taken from a study of cytomegalovirus exposure and HLA in healthy donors. Study-wide results and caveats: An analysis done earlier found most TCR beta V segments productive about 87% or about 30% of the time. In a later analysis, TCR association rates varied by HLA locus: DRB1 most, HLA-C fewest.

The receptor was isolated from a man aged 35-49 years in good health and CMV-seronegative. Sample: PBMCs. The chain is built from TRBV7-2 and TRBJ2-7, with TRBD2 matching over 8 bases. Here the CDR3 reads CASSLRGGDEQYF. In DNA, the CDR3 is TGTGCCAGCAGCTTACGGGGGGGCGACGAGCAGTACTTC.